These 24 T cell receptor beta chains were sequenced from one sample in a study of T cells after yellow fever vaccination. TCRdb fed the 5' RACE reads into MiXCR, producing one record per CDR3 protein. This sample has a few hundred thousand distinct CDR3 sequences, with about 4% found just once. Material: PBMCs, obtained 5 days after the yellow fever booster vaccination. The receptors here all came from a man aged 18-30 years who received the YFV17D yellow fever vaccine.

The rearrangement links TRBV12-3 or TRBV12-4 to TRBJ1-3; D unresolved. This CDR3 spans 14 amino acids. V lost 6 bases to trimming and J lost 2 bases, with 11 bases between them. The CDR3 coding sequence is TGTGCCAGCAGCCACGGGGTTACTGGAAACACCATATATTTT. This translates into CASSHGVTGNTIYF.

This clonotype was observed many times. The chain is built from TRBV9 and TRBJ2-7; 11 positions agree with TRBD2. Germline V CDR1 and CDR2: SGDLS, YYNGEE. The junction had 4 bases not matched to a gene; V was cut back by 3 bases and J by 2 bases. This CDR3 has 15 amino acids. CDR3 protein: CASSGGTSGPYEQYF. DNA for the CDR3: TGTGCCAGCAGCGGGGGGACTAGCGGTCCCTACGAGCAGTACTTC.

This sequence joins TRBV5-1 and TRBJ2-3, with TRBD2 matching 13 bases. CDR1 is SGHRS and CDR2 is YFSETQ in the germline V gene. This CDR3 region has 15 residues. The trim removed 6 bases at V and 3 bases at J, leaving 4 bases unmatched. The CDR3 here is CASTTSGGRTDTQYF. For the CDR3, the DNA is TGCGCCAGCACGACTAGCGGGGGGAGGACAGATACGCAGTATTTT. Full variable domain (rest looked up from reference TRBV5-1 and TRBJ2-3): KAGVTQTPRYLIKTRGQQVTLSCSPISGHRSVSWYQQTPGQGLQFLFEYFSETQRNKGNFPGRFSGRQFSNSRSEMNVSTLELGDSALYLCASTTSGGRTDTQYFGPGTRLTVL.

In its sample, this clonotype was seen many times. The V gene is TRBV5-6, the J gene TRBJ1-5; D may be TRBD1 (5 bases). V was shortened by 0 bases and J by 4 bases, with 11 bases between the two germline ends. CDR3 length: 15 amino acids. The germline V gene has CDR1 SGHDT and CDR2 YYEEEE. The CDR3, as DNA: TGTGCCAGCAGCTTGGGGCCGGGGGTTAATCAGCCCCAGCATTTT. It is translated as CASSLGPGVNQPQHF.

The sample holds a few counts of this clonotype. The V gene is TRBV27, the J gene TRBJ2-3, with 8 bases identical to TRBD2. There are 16 residues in the CDR3. CDR1 MNHEY and CDR2 SMNVEV come from the germline V gene (reference sequence). The J segment lost 0 bases and the V segment lost 4 bases, leaving 6 bases of the junction unmatched. The CDR3 DNA follows: TGTGCCAGCAGTTCTATAGCGGGGCCTAGCACAGATACGCAGTATTTT. The encoded protein is CASSSIAGPSTDTQYF.

This clonotype showed up many times. The V and J genes are TRBV7-9 and TRBJ2-1, with 7 bases aligning to TRBD2. CDR3 length equals 15 residues. The J segment lost 11 bases and the V segment lost 5 bases, leaving 15 bases of the junction unmatched. Germline V gene sequence: CDR1 SEHNR, CDR2 FQNEAQ (reference sequence). CDR3 protein: CASSRPPSGTTQQFF. As DNA, the CDR3 is TGTGCCAGCAGCCGGCCCCCCAGTGGGACTACCCAGCAGTTCTTC.

This clonotype was seen a few times. The gene calls are TRBV11-2 and TRBJ2-7; 7 bases fit TRBD1. Germline trimming cut 1 base from V and 4 bases from J; bases unmatched to any gene: 4. The CDR3 extends over 14 amino acids. CDR1 is SGHAT and CDR2 is FQNNGV in the germline V gene. CDR3 amino acids: CASSLGSGGYEQYV. CDR3 coding DNA: TGTGCCAGCAGCTTAGGGTCAGGGGGATACGAGCAGTACGTC.

This clonotype was recorded a few times. The genes are TRBV7-9 and TRBJ2-5; TRBD1 matches at 12 bases. Germline values: CDR1 SEHNR, CDR2 FQNEAQ (reference sequence). The CDR3 runs to 15 residues. Germline trimming cut 6 bases from V and 4 bases from J; bases unmatched to any gene: 6. Here the CDR3 DNA reads TGTGCCAGCAGTGGGACAGGGGGCTTTCGAGAGACCCAGTACTTC. It is translated as CASSGTGGFRETQYF.

The chain carries TRBV15 and TRBJ1-4, with D possibly matching TRBD1 (5 bases). Between the trimmed V and J ends, which lost 0 bases and 8 bases, there was a span of 10 bases. The CDR3 sequence is 14 residues long. CDR1 is LNHNV, CDR2 YYDKDF, per germline (reference sequence). As DNA, the CDR3 is TGTGCCACCAGCAGAGACAGGGTTGGGGAAAAACTGTTTTTT. Protein product: CATSRDRVGEKLFF.

V is TRBV19 and J is TRBJ1-4; perhaps TRBD1 as D (5 bases). Germline V gives CDR1 LNHDA, CDR2 SQIVND (reference sequence). This CDR3 has 14 residues. V was trimmed by 5 bases and J by 7 bases, leaving 14 bases between them. The CDR3 is CASSSRGTGEKLFF. The CDR3 DNA reads TGTGCCAGTAGTTCGCGGGGGACCGGTGAAAAACTGTTTTTT.

In its sample, this clonotype was seen a few times. The chain is built from TRBV15 and TRBJ2-3; perhaps TRBD2 as D (5 bases). The CDR3 consists of 14 residues. Between the trimmed V and J ends, which lost 3 bases and 2 bases, there was a span of 9 bases. Germline V CDR1 and CDR2: LNHNV, YYDKDF (reference sequence). DNA of the CDR3: TGTGCCACCAGCAGCCGGGAACTCACAGATACGCAGTATTTT. The encoded protein is CATSSRELTDTQYF.

V gene TRBV7-2 combines with J gene TRBJ1-3; unclear D gene. Germline CDR1 SGHTA, CDR2 FQGNSA. This CDR3 region has 14 residues. Trimming removed 3 bases at V and 2 bases at J, with 8 bases between. CDR3 coding DNA: TGTGCCAGCAGCTTCCTCTTCACTGGAAACACCATATATTTT. Translation: CASSFLFTGNTIYF.

This clonotype has a count of ten or more. The chain couples TRBV3-1 to TRBJ2-1; D uncertain. The V end lost 4 bases, the J end lost 6 bases, and 4 bases lay between the germline ends. In germline, CDR1 is LGHDT, CDR2 YNNKEL (reference sequence). The CDR3 runs 11 residues. CDR3 in DNA: TGTGCCAGCAGCCCGGGCAATGAGCAGTTCTTC. The encoded protein is CASSPGNEQFF.

This clonotype was seen a few times. This chain uses TRBV10-3 with TRBJ2-3, with D perhaps TRBD2 (5 bases). Germline values: CDR1 ENHRY, CDR2 SYGVKD. The germline V and J ends were trimmed by 0 bases and 1 base, with 11 bases remaining between them. The CDR3 covers 16 residues. CDR3 sequence (DNA): TGTGCCATCAGTGAGTCGTGGGAAGCGGGCACAGATACGCAGTATTTT. Protein product: CAISESWEAGTDTQYF.

The genes are TRBV7-9 and TRBJ1-5, with 9 bases lining up with TRBD1. The CDR3 spans 14 residues. The trim removed 3 bases at V and 5 bases at J, leaving 2 bases unmatched. Looked up from germline, CDR1 is SEHNR and CDR2 is FQNEAQ (reference sequence). CDR3 sequence (DNA): TGTGCCAGCAGCTTGACAGGGGGGGATCAGCCCCAGCATTTT. This sequence encodes CASSLTGGDQPQHF.

There are a few counts of this clonotype. The gene calls are TRBV6-2 or TRBV6-3 and TRBJ1-1; D possibly corresponds to TRBD1 (5 bases). The CDR3 contains 15 residues. The V end lost 6 bases, the J end lost 1 base, and 15 bases lay between the germline ends. Germline CDR1 is MNHEY and CDR2 is SVGEGT. The CDR3 region is CASSQLGVPNTEAFF. The CDR3 DNA is TGTGCCAGCAGCCAACTGGGGGTCCCGAACACTGAAGCTTTCTTT.

V and J are TRBV7-8 and TRBJ1-2; no clear D. The CDR3 runs to 13 residues. CDR1 and CDR2 from the germline V gene are SGHVS and FQNEAQ. V shed 5 bases and J shed 2 bases, with 9 bases lying between them. This chain's CDR3 is CASSPMENYGYTF. The CDR3 DNA is TGTGCCAGCAGCCCGATGGAAAACTATGGCTACACCTTC.

This chain uses TRBV30 with TRBJ2-7; maybe TRBD1 (5 bases). Between the trimmed V and J ends, which lost 4 bases and 3 bases, there was a span of 13 bases. Germline CDR1 and CDR2: GTSNPN and SVGIG (reference sequence). The CDR3 runs 13 residues. The DNA of the CDR3 is TGTGCCTGGACCCGACAGATTGGCTACGAGCAGTACTTC. As protein: CAWTRQIGYEQYF.

This rearrangement joins TRBV16 to TRBJ2-7; TRBD1 is a possible D gene (6 bases). The CDR3 consists of 17 residues. The V end lost 0 bases, the J end lost 0 bases, and 15 bases lay between the germline ends. CDR1 is KGHSY, CDR2 FQNENV, per germline. The CDR3 protein is CASSQSGYRGNSYEQYF. Written as DNA, the CDR3 is TGTGCCAGCAGCCAATCCGGTTATAGGGGGAACTCCTACGAGCAGTACTTC.

This clonotype was picked up many times. The rearrangement uses TRBV6-2 or TRBV6-3 and TRBJ2-7; 7 positions match TRBD1. The CDR3 consists of 14 residues. The ends lost 6 bases at V and 0 bases at J; junction bases unmatched: 5. In germline, CDR1 is MNHEY, CDR2 SVGEGT. CDR3 nucleotides: TGTGCCAGCAGACGACAGGGCGGCTCCTACGAGCAGTACGTC. Protein product: CASRRQGGSYEQYV.

This clonotype was seen repeatedly, ten times or more. This chain links TRBV28 with TRBJ2-3, with 10 bases identical to TRBD2. In germline, CDR1 is MDHEN, CDR2 SYDVKM. This CDR3 is 14 amino acids long. The V and J ends lost 7 bases and 3 bases, in that order; junction bases with no gene match: 4. The DNA for the CDR3 is TGTGCCAGCAAGCGGGGGGGCGAAACAGATACGCAGTATTTT. Amino acids: CASKRGGETDTQYF.

This clonotype was counted a few times. The rearrangement links TRBV4-1 to TRBJ1-1; tentative D call: TRBD1 (5 bases). Per germline, CDR1 MGHRA and CDR2 YSYEKL. The length of the CDR3 is 15 residues. Trimming cost V 4 bases and J 1 base, with 13 bases left between them. The CDR3 bases are TGCGCCAGCAGCCCCTCCGGGGCAGGGAACACTGAAGCTTTCTTT. Residues: CASSPSGAGNTEAFF.

The sample holds a few counts of this clonotype. The rearrangement links TRBV4-3 to TRBJ2-1, with 10 bases that match TRBD2. V was clipped by 1 base and J by 8 bases; unmatched bases: 5. The CDR3 contains 15 residues. Germline CDR1 LGHNA, CDR2 YSLEER. DNA for the CDR3: TGCGCCAGCAGCCAAGTTTCTAGCGGGGGCGATGAGCAGTTCTTC. It yields the protein CASSQVSSGGDEQFF.

The V and J genes are TRBV5-1 and TRBJ2-7; D might be TRBD2 (6 bases). V lost 7 bases, J lost 0 bases, and 14 bases lay in between. The germline CDR1 and CDR2 sequences are SGHRS and YFSETQ. The CDR3 runs 14 residues. CDR3 in DNA: TGCGCCAGCGCCGCGGGACCCAGCTCCTACGAGCAGTACGTC. Encoded protein: CASAAGPSSYEQYV.